What follows describes a single T cell receptor beta chain. Per germline, CDR1 SGHNT and CDR2 YYREEE (reference sequence). This CDR3 is built from 15 residues. V shed 4 bases and J 0 bases; nucleotides not matched to a gene: 3. The sample is drawn from a study of blood T cell repertoires in COVID-19. Per the study methods: Reference gene primer amplification gave nucleated cell count estimates. TCRdb's table, derived via immunoSEQ multiplex PCR, lists solely in-frame clones and lacks some. Clone size and V and J calls were adopted from that table, with D and trimming inferred from the DNA. The repertoire includes 150,000 to 200,000 clones, about three quarters of them detected once, and roughly 8.6% sits in the top ten.

The sequenced material came from peripheral blood. V is TRBV5-4 and J is TRBJ2-3; 9 nucleotides agree with TRBD1. This TCR was sampled from a man between 60 and 75 years old with acute or convalescent COVID-19. The CDR3 region has the DNA TGTGCCAGCAGCAAGACAGGGGGAAGCACAGATACGCAGTATTTT. This translates into CASSKTGGSTDTQYF.